This T cell receptor beta chain was observed in a study of blood T cell repertoires in COVID-19. Profiling relied on immunoSEQ multiplex PCR, and the TCRdb table lists in-frame clones only, not all of them. The sample comprises about 350,000 clones, about 92% of which are singletons, and 3.9% rests with the top ten. CDR3 length equals 11 residues. The germline V and J ends were trimmed by 7 bases and 4 bases, with 8 bases remaining between them. Germline CDR1 and CDR2: MDHEN and SYDVKM. The specimen was peripheral blood. This rearrangement joins TRBV28 to TRBJ2-7, with D unclear. The clonotype originates from a woman in her fifties or sixties with COVID-19, enrolled during active disease. The CDR3 protein is CASNLGYEQYF. CDR3 nucleotides: TGTGCCAGCAACCTCGGGTACGAGCAGTACTTC.